These 28 T cell receptor beta chains originate from one sample sequenced in a study of CD8 T cells in Susac syndrome (dated 2019 in TCRdb). The library came from the immunoSEQ multiplex PCR assay. RNA was extracted using the RNeasy kit, and roughly 0.5 to 1 ug of the RNA was reverse transcribed with random hexamers. In-frame beta chains were kept once TCRdb had trimmed the public reads at Q25 with fastp and called clones with MiXCR. CDR3 protein duplicates are merged, each entry listing the most common genes and DNA. For this sample there are some 180,000 distinct CDR3 sequences; 85% to 95% appear just once. Of the sample, 0.09% to 0.12% is held by the ten largest clones. Sequencing was performed on CD4+ T cells from PBMCs. These receptor sequences come from a human donor in good health.

The chain combines TRBV6-5 with TRBJ2-5, with D tentatively TRBD1 or TRBD2 (7 bases each). This CDR3 spans 15 amino acids. Trimming took 9 bases from V and 4 from J, leaving 21 bases between them. CDR1 is MNHEY and CDR2 is SVGAGI in the germline V gene. The CDR3: CASSQGGGGRETQYF. Here the CDR3 DNA reads TGTGCCAGTTCTCAGGGGGGCGGGGGAAGAGAGACCCAGTACTTC.

This chain joins TRBV28 and TRBJ1-6; D may be TRBD1 (6 bases). CDR3 length equals 14 residues. V was cut by 4 bases and J by 10 bases, with 14 bases left in between. Germline-derived CDR1 and CDR2 are MDHEN and SYDVKM. The CDR3 loop is CASSYRDWYSPLHF. CDR3 DNA sequence: TGTGCCAGCAGTTACAGGGATTGGTACTCACCCCTCCACTTT.

The chain links TRBV5-1 to TRBJ1-2; D possibly corresponds to TRBD1 (6 bases). CDR1 and CDR2 (germline): SGHRS, YFSETQ. V dropped 4 bases and J dropped 1 base, with 14 bases sitting between them. The CDR3 extends over 15 amino acids. The CDR3 coding sequence is TGCGCCAGCAGCCCAGGCAGGGGAGTTAACTATGGCTACACCTTC. Translation: CASSPGRGVNYGYTF. The full variable domain, with the rest looked up from reference TRBV5-1 and TRBJ1-2, is KAGVTQTPRYLIKTRGQQVTLSCSPISGHRSVSWYQQTPGQGLQFLFEYFSETQRNKGNFPGRFSGRQFSNSRSEMNVSTLELGDSALYLCASSPGRGVNYGYTFGSGTRLTVV.

This chain joins TRBV20-1 and TRBJ1-6; possible D gene TRBD1, 5 bases. The CDR3 covers 15 residues. CDR1 and CDR2 (germline): DFQATT, SNEGSKA (reference sequence). Trimming took 6 bases from V and 7 from J, leaving 19 bases between them. The CDR3 DNA reads TGCAGTGCGGGACTTATCTGGGGGGAAAATTCACCCCTCCACTTT. Its translation: CSAGLIWGENSPLHF.

The V call is TRBV6-2 or TRBV6-3, the J call TRBJ2-5, with 8 bases identical to TRBD1. The length of the CDR3 is 15 residues. Germline values: CDR1 MNHEY, CDR2 SVGEGT. With V trimmed by 4 bases and J by 5 bases, 9 bases remained unmatched. This CDR3 is CASSLVSGGAETQYF. As DNA, the CDR3 is TGTGCCAGCAGTTTGGTTTCAGGGGGCGCGGAGACCCAGTACTTC.

Only one count was recorded for this clonotype. The V and J genes are TRBV7-9 and TRBJ1-2, with D unclear. Germline V gene sequence: CDR1 SEHNR, CDR2 FQNEAQ (reference sequence). The CDR3 totals 14 residues. The V end was cut by 1 base, the J end by 6 bases, with 12 bases between. The CDR3 sequence is CASSLDNGWDGYTF. In DNA form, the CDR3 reads TGTGCCAGCAGCTTAGATAACGGTTGGGATGGCTACACCTTC.

The J gene is TRBJ1-5, the V gene TRBV6-5; D is uncertain. V lost 7 bases to trimming and J lost 7 bases, with 11 bases between them. Germline CDR1 MNHEY, CDR2 SVGAGI. The CDR3 extends over 12 amino acids. In DNA form, the CDR3 reads TGTGCCAGCAAGACGGGCACCCAGCCCCAGCATTTT. It encodes CASKTGTQPQHF.

The gene calls are TRBV5-4 and TRBJ2-1, with D tentatively TRBD1 (6 bases). V was cut by 3 bases and J by 0 bases, with 13 bases left in between. The CDR3 totals 16 residues. Germline V gives CDR1 SGHNT, CDR2 YYREEE (reference sequence). Here the CDR3 DNA reads TGTGCCAGCAGCTCCAACAGGGCATTCTCCTACAATGAGCAGTTCTTC. Translating gives CASSSNRAFSYNEQFF.

This clonotype has a single count. The chain is built from TRBV29-1 and TRBJ2-3; D possibly uses TRBD1 or TRBD2 (6 bases each). This CDR3 is 12 amino acids long. In germline, CDR1 is SQVTM, CDR2 ANQGSEA. V lost 8 bases and J 5 bases, leaving 14 bases between the germline ends. The CDR3 DNA follows: TGCAGCTCCCAAGGGGGGATAGATACGCAGTATTTT. Encoded protein: CSSQGGIDTQYF.

The V call is TRBV6-2 or TRBV6-3, the J call TRBJ1-5, with D hard to call. Germline assignment: CDR1 MNHEY and CDR2 SVGEGT. The CDR3 has 15 residues. The germline V and J ends were trimmed by 2 bases and 1 base, with 9 bases remaining between them. The CDR3 loop is CASSYGMGSNQPQHF. As DNA, the CDR3 is TGTGCCAGCAGTTACGGAATGGGGAGCAATCAGCCCCAGCATTTT.

The rearrangement joins TRBV4-1 to TRBJ1-4, with unresolved D. Per germline, CDR1 MGHRA and CDR2 YSYEKL. Trimming removed 0 bases from V and 8 bases from J, with 10 bases in between. The CDR3 runs 14 residues. CDR3 amino acids: CASSQDRKREKLFF. CDR3 DNA: TGCGCCAGCAGCCAAGATCGGAAGAGGGAAAAACTGTTTTTT.

The CDR3 coding sequence is TGTGCCAGCAGTCGAAAGATAACCGGCGGCTACACCTTC. This translates into CASSRKITGGYTF. This chain uses TRBV12-3 or TRBV12-4 with TRBJ1-2; D not resolved. This CDR3 spans 13 amino acids. Trimming stripped 5 bases from V and 8 bases from J, with 15 bases between.

The J gene is TRBJ1-2, the V gene TRBV10-3; the D gene is possibly TRBD1 (5 bases). The CDR3 runs 14 residues. Trimming cost V 10 bases and J 0 bases, with 15 bases left between them. Per the germline V gene, CDR1 is ENHRY and CDR2 is SYGVKD. CDR3 nucleotide sequence: TGTGCCACCAGCCGACAGAATGCTAACTATGGCTACACCTTC. Protein product: CATSRQNANYGYTF.

The chain employs TRBV25-1 and TRBJ1-2; the D gene is possibly TRBD1 (5 bases). Trimming left V 3 bases short and J 8 bases short, with 22 bases between. The CDR3 has 16 residues. Looked up from germline, CDR1 is MGHDK and CDR2 is SYGVNS. CDR3 nucleotide sequence: TGTGCCAGCAGTGAGTTCCTGGCAGGGCCTTATGAGGGCTACACCTTC. Protein: CASSEFLAGPYEGYTF.

The chain links TRBV19 to TRBJ1-5; 8 bases fit TRBD1. The junction had 3 bases not matched to a gene; V was cut back by 4 bases and J by 1 base. This CDR3 contains 15 residues. Germline CDR1 and CDR2: LNHDA and SQIVND (reference sequence). The CDR3 sequence: CASSTDRVSNQPQHF. The CDR3 DNA sequence: TGTGCCAGTAGTACGGACAGGGTGAGCAATCAGCCCCAGCATTTT. Based on the CDR3 plus reference TRBV19 and TRBJ1-5, the full variable domain is DGGITQSPKYLFRKEGQNVTLSCEQNLNHDAMYWYRQDPGQGLRLIYYSQIVNDFQKGDIAEGYSVSREKKESFPLTVTSAQKNPTAFYLCASSTDRVSNQPQHFGDGTRLSIL.

The count of this clonotype is one. The chain carries TRBV28 and TRBJ1-1; 8 bases align to TRBD1. The J segment lost 1 base and the V segment lost 6 bases, leaving 10 bases of the junction unmatched. Per the germline V gene, CDR1 is MDHEN and CDR2 is SYDVKM. The CDR3 is 16 residues long. DNA of the CDR3: TGTGCCAGCAGCCTAGCAATGGACAGGGCGAACACTGAAGCTTTCTTT. It translates to CASSLAMDRANTEAFF.

This chain links TRBV28 with TRBJ1-2; D is ambiguous. The CDR3 has 11 residues. The V gene's germline CDR1 is MDHEN and CDR2 SYDVKM. V gave up 5 bases and J gave up 8 bases, with 9 bases separating them. CDR3 bases: TGTGCCAGCAGTCCGAATAGGGGCTACACCTTC. Translation: CASSPNRGYTF.

This chain links TRBV5-6 with TRBJ2-7, with TRBD1 identical over 7 bases. Germline assignment: CDR1 SGHDT and CDR2 YYEEEE. CDR3 length: 13 amino acids. V trimming: 6 bases; J trimming: 3 bases; junction bases outside the gene matches: 6. The CDR3 bases are TGTGCCAGCAACTTTCAGGGGGTCTACGAGCAGTACTTC. Its translation is CASNFQGVYEQYF.

This chain uses TRBV3-1 with TRBJ1-3, with D perhaps matching TRBD1 (6 bases). The CDR3 covers 17 residues. Germline assignment: CDR1 LGHDT and CDR2 YNNKEL (reference sequence). Trimming removed 4 bases from V and 3 bases from J, with 19 bases in between. The DNA of the CDR3 is TGTGCCAGCAGCCCCCTCGGGCGGGGGGCCAGTGGAAACACCATATATTTT. Translated: CASSPLGRGASGNTIYF.

The gene calls are TRBV6-7 and TRBJ2-1; the D is unclear. TRBV6-7 qualifies as an ORF whose function is uncertain. The CDR3 extends over 15 amino acids. Trimming removed 0 bases at V and 3 bases at J, with 9 bases between. The CDR3 DNA is TGTGCCAGCAGTTACTCGATTTGTTACTACAATGAGCAGTTCTTC. Its translation is CASSYSICYYNEQFF.

The chain is built from TRBV4-2 and TRBJ2-3, with D possibly being TRBD1 or TRBD2 (6 bases each). The V end lost 1 base, the J end lost 2 bases, and 19 bases lay between the germline ends. Germline-derived CDR1 and CDR2 are LGHNA and YNFKEQ. CDR3 size: 18 residues. CDR3 in DNA: TGTGCCAGCAGCCAAGGGGGGCTAGCGATGAACCCCACAGATACGCAGTATTTT. Its protein is CASSQGGLAMNPTDTQYF.

The genes are TRBV9 and TRBJ2-5; 7 bases align to TRBD1. Germline CDR1 SGDLS, CDR2 YYNGEE. V gave up 4 bases and J gave up 5 bases; unmatched junction bases: 11. The CDR3 spans 15 residues. The CDR3 reads CASSPGQLDRETQYF. Here the CDR3 DNA reads TGTGCCAGCAGCCCGGGACAGCTCGACCGGGAGACCCAGTACTTC.

V gene TRBV9 combines with J gene TRBJ2-2, with D unresolved. CDR3 length: 12 residues. The germline V and J ends were trimmed by 0 bases and 5 bases, with 2 bases remaining between them. Germline-derived CDR1 and CDR2 are SGDLS and YYNGEE. The CDR3 loop reads CASSVGTGELFF. The CDR3 region has the DNA TGTGCCAGCAGCGTAGGTACCGGGGAGCTGTTTTTT.

The gene calls are TRBV5-1 and TRBJ1-1; no firm D call. Germline V gives CDR1 SGHRS, CDR2 YFSETQ. V was clipped by 6 bases and J by 6 bases, with 24 bases between them. This CDR3 has 16 amino acids. Here the CDR3 reads CASITGPPLGIAEAFF. DNA of the CDR3: TGCGCCAGCATAACTGGCCCCCCCCTAGGAATCGCTGAAGCTTTCTTT.

The J gene is TRBJ2-5, the V gene TRBV18; D ambiguous. Trimming shortened V by 3 bases and J by 5 bases, and 13 bases separated the two germline ends. The CDR3 is 14 residues long. The V gene's germline CDR1 is KGHSH and CDR2 LQKENI. CDR3 sequence reads: CASSPSSGKETQYF. The CDR3 region has the DNA TGTGCCAGCTCACCGAGCTCTGGGAAGGAGACCCAGTACTTC.

V and J are TRBV6-6 and TRBJ1-4; TRBD1 might be the D (6 bases). The CDR3 contains 13 residues. Trimming left V 11 bases short and J 5 bases short, with 15 bases between. CDR1 and CDR2 (germline): MNHNY, SVGAGI (reference sequence). CDR3 loop: CAEGETGNEKLFF. Written as DNA, the CDR3 is TGTGCCGAGGGGGAGACAGGAAATGAAAAACTGTTTTTT.

The chain recombines TRBV7-3 with TRBJ2-6, with 8 bases fitting TRBD2. The CDR3 sequence is 17 residues long. CDR1 is SGHTA, CDR2 FQGTGA, per germline. After removal of 3 bases from V and 0 bases from J, the junction contained 4 bases not matched to a gene. CDR3 amino acids: CASSFSGDRSGANVLTF. The DNA for the CDR3 is TGTGCCAGCAGCTTTAGCGGGGACCGCTCTGGGGCCAACGTCCTGACTTTC.

The chain employs TRBV19 and TRBJ2-2; 9 positions agree with TRBD1. Germline V gives CDR1 LNHDA, CDR2 SQIVND (reference sequence). V trimming: 7 bases; J trimming: 0 bases; junction bases outside the gene matches: 6. CDR3 length: 16 amino acids. The CDR3 is CASTLGQGSNTGELFF. DNA for the CDR3: TGTGCCAGTACCCTTGGACAGGGGTCGAACACCGGGGAGCTGTTTTTT.